Listed below are T cell receptor beta chains from one sample, sequenced in a study of Ad26.COV2.S vaccination and SARS-CoV-2 variants. TCRdb's copy holds only in-frame clones and misses some; the assay was immunoSEQ multiplex PCR. The profile shows roughly 500,000 clones, around nine tenths of them singletons. Specimen: peripheral blood, collected in a trial of Ad26.COV2.S vaccine versus placebo. Receptors originate from a person between 18 and 65 years old who received the Ad26.COV2.S COVID-19 vaccine or a placebo. Both conserved end residues are trimmed from each CDR3. Fields, in order: D gene, V gene, CDR3 protein. A D gene is named only where the DNA matches it firmly.

NA	TRBV7-3	ASSPTVNSPLH
TRBD1	TRBV28	ASPPALGPTGTGKGTQY
NA	TRBV11-3	ASSRGGHTEAF
TRBD1	TRBV24-1	ATSDYYTTGTGLRETQY
TRBD2	TRBV20-1	SVTSGSGQY
TRBD1	TRBV30	AWSVGQGAGGQPQH
TRBD2	TRBV5-4	ASSLALAGKQETQY
TRBD1	TRBV2	ASSADRGMETQY
TRBD1	TRBV29-1	SVDSGGFGYT
TRBD1	TRBV28	ARSDRENTGELF
TRBD1	TRBV14	ASSPRDRGILTYEQY
NA	TRBV30	AWSKTLSYEQY
NA	TRBV5-1	ASSPGGSGGPLGEQY
NA	TRBV11-2	ASSLGEGHEQY
NA	TRBV5-6	ASSFAARETQY
NA	TRBV7-3	ASSTGTAVGELF
NA	TRBV9	ASSEGGLAKNIQY
NA	TRBV6-2/TRBV6-3	ASSYQGSHPINEQF
NA	TRBV6-2/TRBV6-3	ASSSQSGGREETQY
TRBD1	TRBV28	ASRTGGWGTRTGELF
TRBD1	TRBV5-1	ASSLGNRDRARNTYEQY
TRBD2	TRBV28	ATLGSGENEQF
NA	TRBV15	ATSLVGMNTGELF
TRBD1	TRBV7-2	ASSLGQGIGELF
TRBD2	TRBV7-9	ASSLGLAGTPPDTQY
NA	TRBV7-9	ASSLITASFYEQY
NA	TRBV14	ASSQVAWPWPDTQY
TRBD1	TRBV28	ASKQGVGGNTIY
NA	TRBV7-9	ASSRGGYEQY
TRBD1	TRBV10-3	AINLSQGAVGYT
TRBD2	TRBV29-1	SVLGREDTGELF
NA	TRBV12-3/TRBV12-4	ASSFPGEAF